Listed here are 14 T cell receptor beta chains from one sample, sequenced in a study of blood T cell repertoires in COVID-19. Libraries were prepared by immunoSEQ multiplex PCR; TCRdb keeps only in-frame clonotypes and omits some of them. The table includes 35,000 to 40,000 clones, roughly 88% detected once. The sample was peripheral blood. The receptors stem from a man aged 60-69 years with active COVID-19.

This chain joins TRBV11-3 and TRBJ2-1, with 13 bases lining up with TRBD2. V was clipped by 0 bases and J by 9 bases; unmatched bases: 5. The CDR3 runs to 16 residues. Germline assignment: CDR1 SGHNT and CDR2 YENEEA. The CDR3, as DNA: TGTGCCAGCAGCTTAGATGGCCGGACTAGCGGGAGTGAGCAGTTCTTC. The encoded protein is CASSLDGRTSGSEQFF.

The chain employs TRBV18 and TRBJ2-1, with 14 bases aligning to TRBD2. The V gene end was trimmed by 4 bases and the J gene end by 7 bases; junction bases not matched to a gene: 12. This CDR3 has 18 amino acids. Per germline, CDR1 KGHSH and CDR2 LQKENI. Here the CDR3 DNA reads TGTGCCAGCTCACAGCTCGGGACTAGCGGGAGTAGGTATAATGAGCAGTTCTTC. Protein: CASSQLGTSGSRYNEQFF.

The chain joins TRBV6-5 to TRBJ2-2; a weak D match, TRBD2 (5 bases). Germline V CDR1 and CDR2: MNHEY, SVGAGI. The CDR3 has 12 residues. V lost 11 bases and J 7 bases, leaving 14 bases between the germline ends. Here the CDR3 reads CAAYPGNGELFF. In nucleotides, the CDR3 is TGTGCCGCCTATCCCGGGAACGGGGAGCTGTTTTTT.

This clone has a single count. The chain couples TRBV4-1 to TRBJ2-5, with TRBD2 matching 7 bases. This CDR3 has 14 amino acids. Trimming removed 0 bases from V and 2 bases from J; junction bases left unmatched: 0. The V gene's germline CDR1 is MGHRA and CDR2 YSYEKL. The CDR3, as DNA: TGCGCCAGCAGCCAAGAGGGACTACAAGAGACCCAGTACTTC. Amino acid sequence: CASSQEGLQETQYF.

This sequence joins TRBV6-2 or TRBV6-3 and TRBJ1-3, with D uncertain. This CDR3 has 19 amino acids. Trimming left V 0 bases short and J 0 bases short, with 18 bases between. Germline lookup yields CDR1 MNHEY and CDR2 SVGEGT. In DNA, the CDR3 is TGTGCCAGCAGTTACTCTCCCTCCCACATAGCAGACTCTGGAAACACCATATATTTT. Its translation is CASSYSPSHIADSGNTIYF.

The rearrangement links TRBV19 to TRBJ1-5, with 10 bases aligning to TRBD1. The ends lost 3 bases at V and 3 bases at J; junction bases unmatched: 5. Germline CDR1 is LNHDA and CDR2 is SQIVND (reference sequence). This CDR3 spans 16 amino acids. This CDR3 reads CASSIQTGGNNQPQHF. The CDR3 DNA sequence: TGTGCCAGTAGTATCCAGACAGGGGGCAACAATCAGCCCCAGCATTTT.

The genes are TRBV6-5 and TRBJ1-5; D possibly corresponds to TRBD1 (6 bases). The germline V gene has CDR1 MNHEY and CDR2 SVGAGI. V lost 8 bases to trimming and J lost 4 bases, with 15 bases between them. This CDR3 has 14 amino acids. The CDR3 loop is CASGTGLGNQPQHF. CDR3 nucleotides: TGTGCCAGCGGAACAGGGTTAGGTAATCAGCCCCAGCATTTT.

CDR3 DNA: TGTGCCAGCAGGTTAACAGGAGTCTCTGGGGCCAACGTCCTGACTTTC. This translates into CASRLTGVSGANVLTF. The genes are TRBV2 and TRBJ2-6, with D maybe TRBD1 (5 bases). The CDR3 runs 16 residues. Between the trimmed V and J ends, which lost 6 bases and 0 bases, there was a span of 12 bases. Germline CDR1 and CDR2: SNHLY and FYNNEI.

The chain uses TRBV7-9 and TRBJ1-6, with a tentative D call TRBD1 (5 bases). This CDR3 region has 16 residues. The germline gives CDR1 SEHNR, CDR2 FQNEAQ (reference sequence). V dropped 5 bases and J dropped 5 bases, with 16 bases sitting between them. The CDR3 loop reads CASSDLNQGNNSPLHF. In DNA form, the CDR3 reads TGTGCCAGCAGCGACCTTAATCAGGGAAATAATTCACCCCTCCACTTT.

This sequence joins TRBV9 and TRBJ2-3; 10 bases match TRBD1. Trimming took 1 base from V and 4 from J; bases not matched to a gene: 3. The V gene's germline CDR1 is SGDLS and CDR2 YYNGEE. The CDR3 extends over 15 amino acids. CDR3 bases: TGTGCCAGCAGCGTATTGACAGGGGGCGCAGATACGCAGTATTTT. Residues: CASSVLTGGADTQYF.

This chain links TRBV13 with TRBJ2-1; 14 bases fit TRBD2. V shed 5 bases, J shed 15 bases, and the junction held 12 bases outside the gene matches. CDR3 size: 15 residues. In germline, CDR1 is PRHDT, CDR2 FYEKMQ (reference sequence). The CDR3 loop reads CASSQTGLAGGGRFF. The CDR3 DNA is TGTGCCAGCAGCCAGACCGGACTAGCGGGAGGAGGGCGGTTCTTC.

This clone was seen only once. The chain has TRBV5-1 and TRBJ2-2; the D is unclear. CDR1 and CDR2 (germline): SGHRS, YFSETQ. Trimming stripped 5 bases from V and 1 base from J, with 9 bases between. The CDR3 consists of 14 residues. As DNA, the CDR3 is TGCGCCAGCAGTTCGCAGGAGAACACCGGGGAGCTGTTTTTT. This encodes CASSSQENTGELFF. Based on the CDR3 plus reference TRBV5-1 and TRBJ2-2, the full variable domain is KAGVTQTPRYLIKTRGQQVTLSCSPISGHRSVSWYQQTPGQGLQFLFEYFSETQRNKGNFPGRFSGRQFSNSRSEMNVSTLELGDSALYLCASSSQENTGELFFGEGSRLTVL.

The V and J genes are TRBV25-1 and TRBJ1-5, with D tentatively TRBD1 (5 bases). The CDR3 runs to 16 residues. Trimming removed 6 bases from V and 0 bases from J, with 15 bases in between. Germline assignment: CDR1 MGHDK and CDR2 SYGVNS. CDR3 nucleotides: TGTGCCAGCAGGGGACTCGGGCGGGTTAGCAATCAGCCCCAGCATTTT. Translating gives CASRGLGRVSNQPQHF.

The chain combines TRBV18 with TRBJ2-5, with D possibly being TRBD2 (6 bases). In germline, CDR1 is KGHSH, CDR2 LQKENI. The CDR3 is made up of 15 amino acids. Trimming shortened V by 3 bases and J by 5 bases, and 16 bases separated the two germline ends. The CDR3 region has the DNA TGTGCCAGCTCACCTCAGAGTGGGGGGTCGGAGACCCAGTACTTC. It translates to CASSPQSGGSETQYF.